This record covers a single T cell receptor (beta chain). After removal of 1 base from V and 9 bases from J, the junction contained 8 bases not matched to a gene. Per the germline V gene, CDR1 is PRHDT and CDR2 is FYEKMQ (reference sequence). CDR3 length equals 15 residues. The sample comes from a study of T-cell reconstitution after alpha-beta-depleted transplantation in children. As it was prepared, the TCRbeta library received unique molecular identifiers. TCRdb itself ran the PCR reads through MiXCR, one entry per CDR3 protein. The sample lists over 450,000 distinct CDR3 sequences; about 10% were seen once.

The TCR comes from a child aged 2-15 years with inherited bone marrow failure, due to receive a stem cell transplant. The chain uses TRBV13 and TRBJ2-1, with 8 bases aligning to TRBD2. The starting material was PBMCs, obtained before TCRalphabeta/CD19-depleted stem cell transplant. Here the CDR3 DNA reads TGTGCCAGCAGCTTAGATACTAGCGGCCACGGTGAGCAGTTCTTC. This translates into CASSLDTSGHGEQFF.